The 2 T cell receptor beta chains below come from one sample, sequenced in a study of naive and memory T cell subsets. Study results and caveats: A few larger clonotypes appeared in naive repertoires, especially CD8, possibly memory cells re-expressing CD45RA.

What these receptors recognize is not known. Both TRBC1 and TRBC2 were covered by a beta constant-region primer of two equimolar oligonucleotides. Nested alpha and beta constant-region primers with the SP2 primer drove four PCR rounds on ligated cDNA. TCRdb re-analysed the UMI-ligation and nested PCR reads in MiXCR, keeping a single row per CDR3 protein. The sample comprises 150,000 or so distinct CDR3 sequences, 22% of which are singletons, and approximately 0.1% rests with the top ten. Sequenced sample: naive CD4+ T cells from blood. Receptor source: a human donor in good health.

This clonotype was counted a few times. The germline gene is not matched at one end of the junction; a read error may be the cause. V is TRBV7-9 and J is TRBJ1-4; a weak D match, TRBD1 (5 bases). The CDR3 is 16 residues long. Germline V CDR1 and CDR2: SEHNR, FQNEAQ (reference sequence). The CDR3, as DNA: TGTGCCAGCACCTTAGCCCGGGGCGCAACTAATGAAAAACTGTTTTTT. Its translation is CASTLARGATNEKLFF.

This clonotype was counted many times. The V call is TRBV3-1, the J call TRBJ1-1, with 8 bases identical to TRBD1. The CDR3 contains 14 residues. V was pared by 1 base and J by 11 bases, with 9 bases of the junction left unmatched. Germline V gives CDR1 LGHDT, CDR2 YNNKEL (reference sequence). The CDR3 loop is CASSQGGQGASAFF. The CDR3 DNA reads as TGTGCCAGCAGCCAAGGAGGTCAGGGGGCGTCGGCTTTCTTT.